This T cell receptor (beta chain) is from a study of blood T cell repertoires in COVID-19. Study details: In each case, the material was cDNA or gDNA derived from T cells, B-cell-depleted T cells, or PBMCs.

Methods used by the authors: Reference gene primer amplification gave nucleated cell count estimates. Clones were read by immunoSEQ multiplex PCR, and TCRdb kept only the in-frame ones, dropping some. That table furnishes V, J and clone size, whereas the DNA furnished D and trimming. Counted here are around 190,000 clones, just under 80% occurring once; the ten biggest clones make up 5% to 8.5%. V shed 1 base and J 0 bases; nucleotides not matched to a gene: 6. Germline assignment: CDR1 SGHRS and CDR2 YFSETQ. This CDR3 spans 16 amino acids. The sequencing sample was made of peripheral blood. The sequence was collected from a man between 65 and 85 years old with active or convalescent COVID-19. The chain has TRBV5-1 and TRBJ1-1; 7 bases agree with TRBD1. CDR3 residues: CASSLFPGQMNTEAFF. The CDR3 DNA is TGCGCCAGCAGCTTGTTCCCGGGACAGATGAACACTGAAGCTTTCTTT.